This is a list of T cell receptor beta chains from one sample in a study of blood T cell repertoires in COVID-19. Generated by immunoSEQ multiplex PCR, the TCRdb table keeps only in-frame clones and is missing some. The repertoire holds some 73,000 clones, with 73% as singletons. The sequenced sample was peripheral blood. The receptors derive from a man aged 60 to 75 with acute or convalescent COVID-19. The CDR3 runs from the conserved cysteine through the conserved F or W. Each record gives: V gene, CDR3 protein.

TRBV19,CASTMRVESNQPQHF
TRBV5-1,CASSRGPGQPQHF
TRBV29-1,CSVERVGGRPYEQYF
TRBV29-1,CSIRGERRQPDTQYF
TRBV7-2,CASSRGGQETQYF
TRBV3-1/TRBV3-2,CASSPDRIEQFF
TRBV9,CASSDGVGHQETQYF
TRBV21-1,CASSKDRSRENTGELFF
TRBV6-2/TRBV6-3,CASSSQGVRDTQYF
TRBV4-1,CASSPGQYYGYTF
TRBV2,CASSEVSANTEAFF
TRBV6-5,CASSFTTGGGEQFF
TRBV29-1,CSVAGTVDNEQFF
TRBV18,CASSPIDRGNTEAFF
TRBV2,CASSYGLEADTQYF
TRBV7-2,CASSSQGGRGETQYF
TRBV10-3,CAISESPGRGQTGELFF
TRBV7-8,CASSTRGQARGNQPQHF
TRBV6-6,CASTEVPTSEQYF
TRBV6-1,CASSEAGEDNSPLHF
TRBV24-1,CATSDSLAGGPRIETQYF
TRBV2,CASSVGPSGNNEQFF
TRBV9,CASSRSGPGNTIYF
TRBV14,CASSPYRDTEAFF
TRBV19,CASSMTSGGTTDTQYF
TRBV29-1,CSVRLAGVEYNEQFF
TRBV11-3,CASSEDRGSYNEQFF
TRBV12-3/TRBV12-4,CASSLYREKQYF
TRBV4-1,CASSRTRTGGDHDTQYF
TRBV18,CASSPPVRGSDEQYF
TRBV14,CASSQALLVRGEQFF
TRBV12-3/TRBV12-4,CASSTNRAQGVF
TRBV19,CASSIQGGNEQFF
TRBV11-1,CASSLGGALNTEAFF
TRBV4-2,CASSQDKLYGATGVPLHF
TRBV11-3,CASSLGLAEGDTQYF
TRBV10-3,CAISESWDRSHNEQFF
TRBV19,CASSIAAGSYNEQFF
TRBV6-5,CASSYAKMRYSPLHF
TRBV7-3,CASSPNRESNEQFF
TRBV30,CAWRGTSGNNEQFF
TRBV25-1,CASSDWGGAEAFF
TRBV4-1,CASSLTTGGVQETQYF
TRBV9,CASSLTGTRTDTQYF
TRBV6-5,CASTEGAGGEAFF
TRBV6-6,CASRSGQETPLHF
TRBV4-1,CASSQGERETEAFF
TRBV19,CASSRLSGTGVEAFF
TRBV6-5,CASRPAGYTQYF
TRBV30,CAWISGGTDTQYF
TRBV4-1,CASSSFFEGFGNTEAFF
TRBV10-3,CAIRPGQLNTEAFF
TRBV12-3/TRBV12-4,CASSQGGGPQHF
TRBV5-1,CASSLGQGDEKLFF
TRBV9,CASSDEYTGELFF